Reported below is one T cell receptor beta chain. Its antigen is not known. This sample was included in a study of T cell responses to AZD1222 COVID-19 vaccine. Method: immunoSEQ multiplex PCR; TCRdb's copy keeps in-frame clones and lacks some. The top ten clones hold over 8% of a sample with more than 85,000 clones, roughly 91% of them seen once. The CDR3 runs 12 residues. Per germline, CDR1 SNHLY and CDR2 FYNNEI. V was shortened by 4 bases and J by 5 bases, with 8 bases between the two germline ends. Study outcomes and limitations: Two AZD1222 doses significantly raised spike-specific TCR breadth and depth over controls. Without day 14 samples, only post-peak T cell repertoires were studied. Clonal diversity was possibly underestimated; the donors were predominantly white British and more often female.

Specimen: peripheral blood, collected on day 0 of AZD1222 vaccination. V is TRBV2 and J is TRBJ2-5; D remains ambiguous. The TCR comes from an adult in good health. The CDR3 DNA follows: TGTGCCAGCAGTGTCCAGAGGGAGACCCAGTACTTC. As protein: CASSVQRETQYF. The entire variable domain, with the rest obtained from reference TRBV2 and TRBJ2-5, is as follows: EPEVTQTPSHQVTQMGQEVILRCVPISNHLYFYWYRQILGQKVEFLVSFYNNEISEKSEIFDDQFSVERPDGSNFTLKIRSTKLEDSAMYFCASSVQRETQYFGPGTRLLVL.